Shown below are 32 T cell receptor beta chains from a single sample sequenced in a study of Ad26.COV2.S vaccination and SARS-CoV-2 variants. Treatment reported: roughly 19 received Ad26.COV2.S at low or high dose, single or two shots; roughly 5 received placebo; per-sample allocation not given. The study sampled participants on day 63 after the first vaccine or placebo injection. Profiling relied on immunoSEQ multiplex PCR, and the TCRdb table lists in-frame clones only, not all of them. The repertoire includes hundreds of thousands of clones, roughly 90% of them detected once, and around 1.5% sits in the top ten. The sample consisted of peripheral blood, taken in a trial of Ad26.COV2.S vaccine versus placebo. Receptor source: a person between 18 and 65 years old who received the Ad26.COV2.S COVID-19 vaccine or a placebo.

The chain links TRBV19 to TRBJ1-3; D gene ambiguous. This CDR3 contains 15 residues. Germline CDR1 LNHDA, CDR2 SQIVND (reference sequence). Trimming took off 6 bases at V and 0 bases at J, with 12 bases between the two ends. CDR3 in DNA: TGTGCCAGTAGCCCTAACAGAAGCTCTGGAAACACCATATATTTT. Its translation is CASSPNRSSGNTIYF.

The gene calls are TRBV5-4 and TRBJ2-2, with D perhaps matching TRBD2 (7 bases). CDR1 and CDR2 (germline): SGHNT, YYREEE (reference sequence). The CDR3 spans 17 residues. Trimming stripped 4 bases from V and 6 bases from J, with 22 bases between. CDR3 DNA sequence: TGTGCCAGCAGCCCGGTCTCTTTACAGGGAGGGGCCGGGGAGCTGTTTTTT. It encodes CASSPVSLQGGAGELFF.

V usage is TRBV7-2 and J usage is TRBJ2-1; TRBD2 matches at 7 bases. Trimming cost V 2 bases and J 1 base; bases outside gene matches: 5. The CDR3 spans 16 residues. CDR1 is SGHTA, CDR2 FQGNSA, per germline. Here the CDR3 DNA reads TGTGCCAGCAGCTTACTAGCGGCGGGGTCCTACAATGAGCAGTTCTTC. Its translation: CASSLLAAGSYNEQFF.

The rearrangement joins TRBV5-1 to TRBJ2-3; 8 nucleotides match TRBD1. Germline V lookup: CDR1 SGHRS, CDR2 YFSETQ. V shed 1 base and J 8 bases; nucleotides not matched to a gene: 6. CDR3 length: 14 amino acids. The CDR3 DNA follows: TGCGCCAGCAGCTTGTTGACAGGGGATGTTACGCAGTATTTT. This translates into CASSLLTGDVTQYF.

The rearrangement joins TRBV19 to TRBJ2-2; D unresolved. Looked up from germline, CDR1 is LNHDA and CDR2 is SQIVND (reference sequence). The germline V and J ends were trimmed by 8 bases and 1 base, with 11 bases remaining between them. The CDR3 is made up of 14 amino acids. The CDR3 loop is CASGQTGNTGELFF. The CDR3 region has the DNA TGTGCCAGTGGGCAGACGGGGAACACCGGGGAGCTGTTTTTT.

CDR3 sequence reads: CASSQVKDTQYF. The CDR3 DNA reads TGTGCCAGCAGCCAAGTGAAAGATACGCAGTATTTT. The chain links TRBV3-1 (or the pseudogene TRBV3-2) to TRBJ2-3; D remains unclear. The CDR3 consists of 12 residues. The V end was cut by 1 base, the J end by 5 bases, with 4 bases between. In germline, CDR1 is LGHDT, CDR2 YNNKEL (reference sequence).

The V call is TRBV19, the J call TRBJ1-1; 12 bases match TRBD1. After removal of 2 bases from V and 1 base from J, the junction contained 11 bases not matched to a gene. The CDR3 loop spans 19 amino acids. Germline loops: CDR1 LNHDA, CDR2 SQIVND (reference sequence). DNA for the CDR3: TGTGCCAGTAGTATAACAGGAGCGGGACAGGGGGCGAGGAACACTGAAGCTTTCTTT. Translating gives CASSITGAGQGARNTEAFF.

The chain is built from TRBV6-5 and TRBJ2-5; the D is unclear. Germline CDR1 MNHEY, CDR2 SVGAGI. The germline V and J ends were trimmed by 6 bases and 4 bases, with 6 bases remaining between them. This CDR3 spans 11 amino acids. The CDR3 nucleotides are TGTGCCAGCAGGCTAGGAGAGACCCAGTACTTC. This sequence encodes CASRLGETQYF.

The DNA for the CDR3 is TGCAGCGTTGGGACAGGCTGGGGTGGCTACACCTTC. Its translation: CSVGTGWGGYTF. V and J are TRBV29-1 and TRBJ1-2; 7 bases align to TRBD1. This CDR3 is 12 amino acids long. CDR1 is SQVTM and CDR2 is ANQGSEA in the germline V gene. The ends lost 4 bases at V and 7 bases at J; junction bases unmatched: 6.

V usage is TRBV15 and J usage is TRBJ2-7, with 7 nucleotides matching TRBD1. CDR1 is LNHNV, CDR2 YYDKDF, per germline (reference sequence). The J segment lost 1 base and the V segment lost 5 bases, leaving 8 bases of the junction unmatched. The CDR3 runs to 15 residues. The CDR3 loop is CATSQGKGASYEQYF. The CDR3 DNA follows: TGTGCCACCAGCCAGGGGAAGGGGGCATCCTACGAGCAGTACTTC.

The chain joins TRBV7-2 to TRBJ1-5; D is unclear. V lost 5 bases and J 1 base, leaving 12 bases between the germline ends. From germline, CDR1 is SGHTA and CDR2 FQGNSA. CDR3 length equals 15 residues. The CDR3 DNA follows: TGTGCCAGCAGCCCAAGCCAGGCAAGCAATCAGCCCCAGCATTTT. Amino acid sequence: CASSPSQASNQPQHF.

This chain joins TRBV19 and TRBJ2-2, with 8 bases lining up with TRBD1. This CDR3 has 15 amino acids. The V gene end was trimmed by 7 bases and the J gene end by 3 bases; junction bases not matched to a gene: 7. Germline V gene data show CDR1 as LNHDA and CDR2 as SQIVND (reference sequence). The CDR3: CASTWTGTDTGELFF. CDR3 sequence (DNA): TGTGCCAGTACCTGGACAGGGACGGACACCGGGGAGCTGTTTTTT.

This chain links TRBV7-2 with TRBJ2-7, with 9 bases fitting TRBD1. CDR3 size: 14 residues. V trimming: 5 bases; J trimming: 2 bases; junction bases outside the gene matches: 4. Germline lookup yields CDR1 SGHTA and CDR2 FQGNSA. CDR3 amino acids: CASSPTGGPYEQYF. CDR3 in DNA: TGTGCCAGCAGCCCGACAGGGGGGCCCTACGAGCAGTACTTC.

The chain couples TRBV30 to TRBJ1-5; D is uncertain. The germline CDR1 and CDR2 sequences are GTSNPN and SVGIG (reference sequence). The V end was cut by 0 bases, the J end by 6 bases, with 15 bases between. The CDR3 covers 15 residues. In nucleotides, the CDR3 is TGTGCCTGGAGTGTATGGGGATCGCCGTCTCAGCCCCAGCATTTT. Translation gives CAWSVWGSPSQPQHF.

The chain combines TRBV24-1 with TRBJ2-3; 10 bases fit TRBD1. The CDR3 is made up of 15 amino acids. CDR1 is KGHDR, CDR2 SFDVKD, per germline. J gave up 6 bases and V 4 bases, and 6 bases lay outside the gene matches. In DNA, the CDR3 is TGTGCCACCAGTGAGCCGACAGGGGGCCTGGATACGCAGTATTTT. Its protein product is CATSEPTGGLDTQYF.

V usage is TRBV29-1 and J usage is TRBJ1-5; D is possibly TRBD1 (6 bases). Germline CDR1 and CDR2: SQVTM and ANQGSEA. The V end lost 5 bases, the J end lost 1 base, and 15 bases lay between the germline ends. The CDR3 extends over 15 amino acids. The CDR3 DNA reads TGCAGCGTTAAAACCCACAGGGTCAGCAATCAGCCCCAGCATTTT. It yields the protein CSVKTHRVSNQPQHF.

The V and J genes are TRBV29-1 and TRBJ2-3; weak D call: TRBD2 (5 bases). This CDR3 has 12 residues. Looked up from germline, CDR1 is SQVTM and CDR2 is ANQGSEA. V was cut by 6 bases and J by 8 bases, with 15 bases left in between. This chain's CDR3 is CSVRTGEVTQYF. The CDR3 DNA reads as TGCAGCGTACGGACCGGGGAAGTTACGCAGTATTTT.

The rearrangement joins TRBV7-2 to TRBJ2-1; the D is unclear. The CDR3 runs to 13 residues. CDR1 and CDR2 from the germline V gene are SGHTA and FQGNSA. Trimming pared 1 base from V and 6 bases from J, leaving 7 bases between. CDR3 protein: CASSLGLGNEQFF. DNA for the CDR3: TGTGCCAGCAGCTTAGGTCTAGGCAATGAGCAGTTCTTC.

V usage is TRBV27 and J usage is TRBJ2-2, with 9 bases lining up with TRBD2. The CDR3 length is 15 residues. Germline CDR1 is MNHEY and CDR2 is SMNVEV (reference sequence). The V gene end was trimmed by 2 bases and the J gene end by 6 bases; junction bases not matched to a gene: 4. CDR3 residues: CASSLEGLAAGELFF. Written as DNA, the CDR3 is TGTGCCAGCAGTTTAGAGGGACTAGCTGCCGGGGAGCTGTTTTTT.

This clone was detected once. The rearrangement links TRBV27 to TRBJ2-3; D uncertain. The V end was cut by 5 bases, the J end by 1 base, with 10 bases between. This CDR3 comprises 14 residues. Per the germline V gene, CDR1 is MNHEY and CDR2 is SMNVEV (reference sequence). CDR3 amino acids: CASSVPFGTDTQYF. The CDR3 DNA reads TGTGCCAGCAGTGTCCCCTTTGGCACAGATACGCAGTATTTT.

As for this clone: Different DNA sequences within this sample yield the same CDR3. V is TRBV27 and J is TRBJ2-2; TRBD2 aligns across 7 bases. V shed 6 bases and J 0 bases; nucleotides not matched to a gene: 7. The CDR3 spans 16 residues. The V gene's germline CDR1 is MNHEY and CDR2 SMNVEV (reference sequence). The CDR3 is CASSLRGGANTGELFF. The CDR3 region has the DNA TGTGCCAGCAGCTTACGCGGGGGTGCGAACACCGGGGAGCTGTTTTTT.

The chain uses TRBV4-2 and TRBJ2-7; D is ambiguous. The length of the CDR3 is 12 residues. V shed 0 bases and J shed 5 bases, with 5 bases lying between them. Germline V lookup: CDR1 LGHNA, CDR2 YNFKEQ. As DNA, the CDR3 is TGTGCCAGCAGCCAAGATGTGGACGAGCAGTACTTC. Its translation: CASSQDVDEQYF.

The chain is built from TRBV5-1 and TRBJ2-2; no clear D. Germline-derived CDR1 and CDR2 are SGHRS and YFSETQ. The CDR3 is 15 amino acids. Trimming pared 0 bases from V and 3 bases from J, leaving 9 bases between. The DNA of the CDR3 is TGCGCCAGCAGCTTGGTAGGCGGAGACACCGGGGAGCTGTTTTTT. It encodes CASSLVGGDTGELFF.

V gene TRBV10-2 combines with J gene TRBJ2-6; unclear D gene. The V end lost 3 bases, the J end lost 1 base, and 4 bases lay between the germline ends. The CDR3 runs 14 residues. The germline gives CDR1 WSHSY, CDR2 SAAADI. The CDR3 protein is CASSEGSGANVLTF. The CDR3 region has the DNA TGCGCCAGCAGTGAAGGGTCTGGGGCCAACGTCCTGACTTTC.

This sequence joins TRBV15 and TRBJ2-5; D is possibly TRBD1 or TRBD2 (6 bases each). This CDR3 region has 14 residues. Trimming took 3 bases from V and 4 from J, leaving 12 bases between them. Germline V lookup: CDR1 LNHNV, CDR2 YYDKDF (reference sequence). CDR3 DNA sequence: TGTGCCACCAGCAGCGGGGGCGGTAGAGAGACCCAGTACTTC. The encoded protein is CATSSGGGRETQYF.

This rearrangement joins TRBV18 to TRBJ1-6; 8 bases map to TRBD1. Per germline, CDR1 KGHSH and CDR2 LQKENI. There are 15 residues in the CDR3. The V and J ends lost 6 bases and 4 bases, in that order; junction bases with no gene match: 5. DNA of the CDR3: TGTGCCAGCTCGTCGGACAGGGCGTATAATTCACCCCTCCACTTT. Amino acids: CASSSDRAYNSPLHF.

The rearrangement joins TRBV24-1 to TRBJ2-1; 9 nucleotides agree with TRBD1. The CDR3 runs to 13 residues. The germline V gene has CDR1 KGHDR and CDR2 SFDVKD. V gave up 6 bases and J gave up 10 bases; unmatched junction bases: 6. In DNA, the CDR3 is TGTGCCACCAGTCGGACAGGGGAGCAGGAGCAGTTCTTC. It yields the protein CATSRTGEQEQFF.

CDR3 in amino acids: CASSLSGTLNTEAFF. Written as DNA, the CDR3 is TGTGCCAGCAGCTTATCGGGGACATTGAACACTGAAGCTTTCTTT. This chain joins TRBV7-6 and TRBJ1-1; tentatively, D is TRBD1 (6 bases). The germline V gene has CDR1 SGHVS and CDR2 FNYEAQ. There are 15 residues in the CDR3. V was pared by 2 bases and J by 0 bases, with 10 bases between.

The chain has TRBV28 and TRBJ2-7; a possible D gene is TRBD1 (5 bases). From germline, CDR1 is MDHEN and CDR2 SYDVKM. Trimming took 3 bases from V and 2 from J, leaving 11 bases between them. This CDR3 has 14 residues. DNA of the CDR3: TGTGCCAGCAGTTTGGCAGGGCGAACCTACGAGCAGTACTTC. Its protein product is CASSLAGRTYEQYF.

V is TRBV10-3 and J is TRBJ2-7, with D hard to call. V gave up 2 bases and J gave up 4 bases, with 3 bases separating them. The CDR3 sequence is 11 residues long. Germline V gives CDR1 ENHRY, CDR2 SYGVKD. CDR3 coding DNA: TGTGCCATCAGTGAGCATTACGAGCAGTACTTC. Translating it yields CAISEHYEQYF.

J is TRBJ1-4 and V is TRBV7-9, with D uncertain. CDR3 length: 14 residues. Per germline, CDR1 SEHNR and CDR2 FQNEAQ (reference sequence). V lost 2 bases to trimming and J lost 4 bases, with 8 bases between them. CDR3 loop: CASSLRSSNEKLFF. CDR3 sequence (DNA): TGTGCCAGCAGCTTACGGAGTAGTAATGAAAAACTGTTTTTT.

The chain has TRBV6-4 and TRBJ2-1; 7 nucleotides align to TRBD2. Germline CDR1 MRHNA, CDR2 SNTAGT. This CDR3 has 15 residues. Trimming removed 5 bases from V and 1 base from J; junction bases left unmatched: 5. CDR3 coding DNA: TGTGCCAGCAGTATCGACGGGGGGTCCTACAATGAGCAGTTCTTC. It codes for CASSIDGGSYNEQFF.